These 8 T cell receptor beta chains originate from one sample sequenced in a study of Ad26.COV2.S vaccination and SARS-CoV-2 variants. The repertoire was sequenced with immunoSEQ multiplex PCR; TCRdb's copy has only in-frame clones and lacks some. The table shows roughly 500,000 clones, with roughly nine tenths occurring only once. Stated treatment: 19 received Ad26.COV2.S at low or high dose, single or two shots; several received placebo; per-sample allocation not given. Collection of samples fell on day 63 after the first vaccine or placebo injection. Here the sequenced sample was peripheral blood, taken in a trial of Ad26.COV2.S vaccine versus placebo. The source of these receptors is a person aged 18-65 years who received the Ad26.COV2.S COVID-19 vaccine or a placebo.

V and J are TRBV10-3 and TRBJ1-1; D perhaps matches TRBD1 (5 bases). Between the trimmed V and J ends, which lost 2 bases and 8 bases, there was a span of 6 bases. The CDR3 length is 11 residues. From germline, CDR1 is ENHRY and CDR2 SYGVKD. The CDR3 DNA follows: TGTGCCATCAGTGAGGGGGCCGAAGCTTTCTTT. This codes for CAISEGAEAFF.

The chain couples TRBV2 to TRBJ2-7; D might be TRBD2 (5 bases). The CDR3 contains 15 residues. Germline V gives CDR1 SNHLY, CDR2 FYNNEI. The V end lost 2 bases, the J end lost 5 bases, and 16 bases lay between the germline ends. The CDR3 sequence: CASSETRGPYHEQYF. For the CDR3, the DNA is TGTGCCAGCAGTGAAACTAGAGGACCGTACCACGAGCAGTACTTC.

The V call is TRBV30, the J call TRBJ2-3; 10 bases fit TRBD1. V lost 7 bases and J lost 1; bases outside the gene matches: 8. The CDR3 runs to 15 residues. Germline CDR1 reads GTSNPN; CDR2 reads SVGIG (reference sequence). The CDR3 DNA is TGTGCCTCCACCGCCGGGACAGGGGGCACAGATACGCAGTATTTT. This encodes CASTAGTGGTDTQYF.

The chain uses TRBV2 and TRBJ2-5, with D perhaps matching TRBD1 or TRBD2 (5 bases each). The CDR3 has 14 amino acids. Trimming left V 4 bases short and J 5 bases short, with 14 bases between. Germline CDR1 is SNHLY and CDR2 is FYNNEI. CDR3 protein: CASSARDARETQYF. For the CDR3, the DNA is TGTGCCAGCAGTGCCCGGGACGCTAGGGAGACCCAGTACTTC.

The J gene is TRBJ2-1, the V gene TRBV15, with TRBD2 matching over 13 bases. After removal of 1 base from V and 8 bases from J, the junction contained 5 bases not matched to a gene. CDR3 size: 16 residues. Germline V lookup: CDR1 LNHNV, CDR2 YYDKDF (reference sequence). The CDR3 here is CATSRGGLAGVHEQFF. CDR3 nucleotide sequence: TGTGCCACCAGCAGAGGTGGACTAGCGGGAGTGCATGAGCAGTTCTTC.

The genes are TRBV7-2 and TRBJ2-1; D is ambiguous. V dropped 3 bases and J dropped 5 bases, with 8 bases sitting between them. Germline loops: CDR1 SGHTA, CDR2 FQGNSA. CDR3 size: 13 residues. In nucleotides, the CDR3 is TGTGCCAGCAGCTTCCCTGTAGACAATGAGCAGTTCTTC. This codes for CASSFPVDNEQFF. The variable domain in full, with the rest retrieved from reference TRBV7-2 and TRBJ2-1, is GAGVSQSPSNKVTEKGKDVELRCDPISGHTALYWYRQSLGQGLEFLIYFQGNSAPDKSGLPSDRFSAERTGGSVSTLTIQRTQQEDSAVYLCASSFPVDNEQFFGPGTRLTVL.

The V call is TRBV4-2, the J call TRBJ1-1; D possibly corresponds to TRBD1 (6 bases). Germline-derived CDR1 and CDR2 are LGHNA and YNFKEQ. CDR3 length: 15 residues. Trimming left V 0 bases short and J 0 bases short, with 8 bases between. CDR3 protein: CASSQEGAVNTEAFF. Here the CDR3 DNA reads TGTGCCAGCAGCCAAGAGGGGGCCGTGAACACTGAAGCTTTCTTT.

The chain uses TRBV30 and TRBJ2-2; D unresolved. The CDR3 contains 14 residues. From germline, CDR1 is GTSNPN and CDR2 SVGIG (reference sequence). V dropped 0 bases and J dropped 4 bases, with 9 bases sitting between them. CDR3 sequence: CAWSVGLGTGELFF. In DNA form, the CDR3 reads TGTGCCTGGAGTGTCGGGCTTGGCACCGGGGAGCTGTTTTTT. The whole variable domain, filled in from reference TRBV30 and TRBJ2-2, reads SQTIHQWPATLVQPVGSPLSLECTVEGTSNPNLYWYRQAAGRGLQLLFYSVGIGQISSEVPQNLSASRPQDRQFILSSKKLLLSDSGFYLCAWSVGLGTGELFFGEGSRLTVL.